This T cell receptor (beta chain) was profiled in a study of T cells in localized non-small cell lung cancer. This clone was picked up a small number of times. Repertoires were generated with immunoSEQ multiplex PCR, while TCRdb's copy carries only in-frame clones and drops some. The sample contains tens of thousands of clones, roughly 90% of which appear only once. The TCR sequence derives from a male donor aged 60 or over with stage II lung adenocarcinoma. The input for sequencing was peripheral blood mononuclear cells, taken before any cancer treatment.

CDR3 nucleotide sequence: TGTGCCAGCAGTGCTGCTGACAGGGAGACTGAAGCTTTCTTT. Its protein is CASSAADRETEAFF. The J gene is TRBJ1-1, the V gene TRBV6-5; 7 bases match TRBD1. The CDR3 length is 14 residues. The germline CDR1 and CDR2 sequences are MNHEY and SVGAGI. Trimming cost V 5 bases and J 5 bases; bases outside gene matches: 8.